A single sample is the source of the 5 T cell receptor beta chains below, sequenced in a study of cytomegalovirus exposure and HLA in healthy donors (TCRdb year 2017). The library was built by means of the immunoSEQ multiplex PCR assay. A mixture of 60 forward primers for TCR Vbeta segments and 13 reverse primers for TCR Jbeta segments was used in the multiplex PCR. In its TCRdb copy, this immuneACCESS table keeps in-frame sequences only and misses some clones. Where compared with another copy, unresolved V genes explain less than half of these, and the others have no known cause. The sample has 85,000 to 130,000 clones on record, about two thirds of them singletons. 0.79% of the sample is taken by the ten largest. The sample taken for sequencing was PBMCs. These receptors were taken from a boy between 10 and 17 years old in good health and CMV-seronegative.

This rearrangement joins TRBV27 to TRBJ2-6; D is uncertain. The CDR3 is 14 amino acids. Germline CDR1 is MNHEY and CDR2 is SMNVEV (reference sequence). V lost 5 bases and J 4 bases, leaving 9 bases between the germline ends. The CDR3 DNA reads TGTGCCAGCAGTCCGGGTGGAGGGGCCAACGTCCTGACTTTC. Protein product: CASSPGGGANVLTF.

This rearrangement joins TRBV6-1 to TRBJ1-5; TRBD1 matches at 7 bases. CDR3 length: 14 residues. With V trimmed by 6 bases and J by 6 bases, 8 bases remained unmatched. Germline-derived CDR1 and CDR2 are MNHNS and SASEGT. The DNA for the CDR3 is TGTGCCAGCAGCTACGACAGGGATGGTCAGCCCCAGCATTTT. Encoded protein: CASSYDRDGQPQHF.

As regards this clone: One end of the junction does not line up with germline, which may come from a read error. The chain uses TRBV5-1 and TRBJ1-2; no reliable D call. The CDR3 is 12 residues long. CDR1 is SGHRS, CDR2 YFSETQ, per germline. CDR3 in DNA: TGCGCCAGCAGCTTGGCTTCGCGGCCTCCTGTGTTC. Translating it yields CASSLASRPPVF.

V and J are TRBV9 and TRBJ2-7; no clear D gene. This CDR3 comprises 15 residues. The V end was cut by 0 bases, the J end by 2 bases, with 12 bases between. From germline, CDR1 is SGDLS and CDR2 YYNGEE. The chain's CDR3 is CASSVVPAAAYEQYF. CDR3 bases: TGTGCCAGCAGCGTAGTACCGGCGGCAGCCTACGAGCAGTACTTC.

This clone was seen a handful of times. The V and J genes are TRBV6-4 and TRBJ2-7; 10 positions match TRBD2. The J segment lost 7 bases and the V segment lost 5 bases, leaving 20 bases of the junction unmatched. The CDR3 runs 18 residues. Germline CDR1 is MRHNA and CDR2 is SNTAGT. The CDR3 loop is CASSPSPSGRASSGEQYF. CDR3 in DNA: TGTGCCAGCAGTCCCTCCCCCAGCGGGAGGGCGAGCTCTGGAGAGCAGTACTTC.